What follows are 9 T cell receptor beta chains derived from one specimen sequenced in a study of T-cell memory formation after mild COVID-19 (dated by TCRdb to about 2021). Libraries were built with 5' RACE. The sequencing machine was an Illumina NovaSeq 6000. In TCRdb, the public reads were trimmed at Q25 with fastp and aligned with MiXCR, with productive beta chains retained. All rows with the same CDR3 protein become a single entry with the most common DNA and genes. This sample holds around 200,000 distinct CDR3 sequences; 9.5% were observed only once. Roughly 3.5% of the sample goes to the ten largest clones. Sequencing was carried out using PBMCs or a T cell subset sorted from them (not recorded which). The receptors were sampled from a man aged 18 to 29 who had mild COVID-19 (a few samples of this study predate the infection). The sample titles of this study are shuffled in the database, so cell type and time point are left out; the donor was told from shared clones.

J is TRBJ2-4 and V is TRBV12-3 or TRBV12-4; D possibly matches TRBD1 or TRBD2 (5 bases each). The CDR3 runs to 17 residues. V was shortened by 6 bases and J by 3 bases, with 21 bases between the two germline ends. The CDR3 DNA reads TGTGCCAGCAGCCCATCCGACCGAGGGGCGCGCAAAAACATTCAGTACTTC. Translation gives CASSPSDRGARKNIQYF.

This clonotype has only a few counts. The chain links TRBV20-1 to TRBJ1-3; TRBD1 is a possible D gene (6 bases). CDR3 size: 15 residues. Trimming took off 1 base at V and 2 bases at J, with 12 bases between the two ends. Germline CDR1 reads DFQATT; CDR2 reads SNEGSKA (reference sequence). The CDR3 is CSARGQGLTGNTIYF. Written as DNA, the CDR3 is TGCAGTGCTAGAGGCCAGGGGCTAACTGGAAACACCATATATTTT.

The genes are TRBV6-5 and TRBJ2-7; D unclear. Trimming removed 11 bases at V and 5 bases at J, with 4 bases between. This CDR3 contains 8 residues. Looked up from germline, CDR1 is MNHEY and CDR2 is SVGAGI. The CDR3 nucleotides are TGTGCCCACCACGAGCAGTACTTC. It translates to CAHHEQYF.

The gene calls are TRBV20-1 and TRBJ1-5; perhaps TRBD1 as D (6 bases). CDR1 is DFQATT and CDR2 is SNEGSKA in the germline V gene (reference sequence). V lost 6 bases, J lost 7 bases, and 13 bases lay in between. The CDR3 has 12 amino acids. CDR3 sequence: CSATYRAQPQHF. For the CDR3, the DNA is TGCAGTGCCACCTACAGGGCCCAGCCCCAGCATTTT.

The V call is TRBV20-1, the J call TRBJ2-1, with D tentatively TRBD1 (6 bases). The CDR3 is 15 residues long. V lost 1 base and J 10 bases, leaving 20 bases between the germline ends. Germline V gene lookup returns CDR1 DFQATT and CDR2 SNEGSKA (reference sequence). The DNA of the CDR3 is TGCAGTGCTAGAGGGACCGCAAAACAGGGTTGGGAGCAGTTCTTC. Translating gives CSARGTAKQGWEQFF.

This clonotype was seen repeatedly, ten times or more. The chain recombines TRBV6-5 with TRBJ2-5; D is ambiguous. CDR3 length: 13 amino acids. The V end was cut by 2 bases, the J end by 3 bases, with 7 bases between. Germline V lookup: CDR1 MNHEY, CDR2 SVGAGI. The CDR3 sequence is CASSYVSEETQYF. The CDR3 DNA reads TGTGCCAGCAGTTACGTTAGTGAAGAGACCCAGTACTTC.

This clonotype turned up a few times. The CDR3 DNA reads as TGTGCCAGCTCACCGGACTCCACGTACCAAGAGACCCAGTACTTC. It encodes CASSPDSTYQETQYF. The rearrangement uses TRBV18 and TRBJ2-5; D is possibly TRBD2 (5 bases). This CDR3 has 15 amino acids. Germline values: CDR1 KGHSH, CDR2 LQKENI. Trimming removed 3 bases at V and 0 bases at J, with 11 bases between.

This clonotype was seen repeatedly, ten times or more. V and J are TRBV6-6 and TRBJ2-1; TRBD1 is a possible D gene (6 bases). The CDR3 is 15 amino acids. CDR1 MNHNY and CDR2 SVGAGI come from the germline V gene (reference sequence). V shed 4 bases and J shed 0 bases, with 10 bases lying between them. The CDR3 protein is CASSLGRGSYNEQFF. CDR3 nucleotide sequence: TGTGCCAGCAGTTTAGGCAGGGGCTCCTACAATGAGCAGTTCTTC.

This clonotype was picked up many times. The rearrangement links TRBV5-1 to TRBJ1-6; 9 bases are shared with TRBD1. The CDR3 length is 14 residues. Germline V gene lookup returns CDR1 SGHRS and CDR2 YFSETQ. V dropped 4 bases and J dropped 10; count of bases not matched to a gene: 6. CDR3 loop: CASSTGQGSSPLHF. The CDR3 coding sequence is TGCGCCAGCAGCACGGGACAGGGTAGCTCACCCCTCCACTTT.